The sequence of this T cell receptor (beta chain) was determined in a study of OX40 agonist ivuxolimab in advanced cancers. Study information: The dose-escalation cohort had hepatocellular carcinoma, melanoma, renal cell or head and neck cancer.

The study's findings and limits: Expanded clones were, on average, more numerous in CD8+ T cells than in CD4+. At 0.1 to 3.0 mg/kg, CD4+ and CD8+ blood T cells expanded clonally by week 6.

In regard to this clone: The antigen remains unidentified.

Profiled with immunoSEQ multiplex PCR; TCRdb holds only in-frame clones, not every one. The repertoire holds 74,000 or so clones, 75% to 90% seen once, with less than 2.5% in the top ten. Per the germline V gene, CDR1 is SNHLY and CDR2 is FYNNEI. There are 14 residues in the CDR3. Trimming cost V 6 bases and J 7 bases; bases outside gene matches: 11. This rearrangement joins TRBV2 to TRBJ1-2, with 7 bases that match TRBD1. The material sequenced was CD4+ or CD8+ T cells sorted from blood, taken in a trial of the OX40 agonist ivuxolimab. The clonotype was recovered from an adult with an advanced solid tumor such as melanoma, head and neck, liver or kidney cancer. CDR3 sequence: CASRGDSYFGGYTF. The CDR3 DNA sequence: TGTGCCAGCAGGGGGGACAGCTACTTTGGTGGCTACACCTTC.